This entry is about one T cell receptor beta chain. This specimen comes from a study of blood T cell repertoires in COVID-19. Across the whole study: PBMCs, B-cell-depleted T cells, or T cells provided the cDNA or gDNA that made up the material.

Study processing details: Amplifying reference gene primers gave estimates of nucleated cell counts. TCRdb keeps only in-frame clones here, not all; method: immunoSEQ multiplex PCR. The DNA gave D and trimming, while V, J and clone size come from that table. Altogether 250,000 to 300,000 clones are present, roughly four fifths being singletons, with the ten largest covering under 5%. Trimming took 4 bases from V and 7 from J, leaving 17 bases between them. CDR3 length: 15 amino acids. From germline, CDR1 is SGHKS and CDR2 YYEKEE (reference sequence). Participants, about 18 to 95 years old, spanned around 25 US areas. Donors were grouped by their self-reported clinical history.

The V gene is TRBV5-5, the J gene TRBJ2-2; D not certain. Sequenced material: PBMCs or T cells enriched from blood (not recorded which). This receptor was identified in a man younger than 45 with acute COVID-19. The CDR3 is CASSPAPNTGGELFF. The CDR3 coding sequence is TGTGCCAGCAGCCCAGCGCCCAACACTGGCGGGGAGCTGTTTTTT.